The rows below give T cell receptor beta chains drawn from one sample of a study of CD8+CD57+ T cells in acquired aplastic anemia. TCRdb processed the reads anew with MiXCR; each CDR3 protein has one entry. Of about 400,000 distinct CDR3 sequences in the sample, 55% to 75% were seen once. Specimen: sorted CD4+, CD8+, or CD8+CD57+ T cells (not recorded which) from PBMCs. The source of these receptors is a human donor in good health, serving as a control. Both conserved end residues are part of each CDR3. Each record gives: V gene, D gene, J gene, clone size, CDR3 protein, CDR3 DNA. The D gene is left open where the match is weak. Clone size is given for some rows only: seen once, a few or many times, or a class if the clone is expanded.

v_call: TRBV2; d_call: NA; j_call: TRBJ1-6; clone_size: many; cdr3_aa: CASRLGWDSPLHF; cdr3_nt: TGTGCCAGCCGATTGGGGTGGGATTCACCCCTCCACTTT
v_call: TRBV2; d_call: TRBD1; j_call: TRBJ1-6; clone_size: NA; cdr3_aa: CASRGTDVKDPPLHF; cdr3_nt: TGTGCCAGCAGAGGGACAGACGTTAAGGATCCGCCCCTCCACTTT
v_call: TRBV12-3/TRBV12-4; d_call: TRBD2; j_call: TRBJ2-1; clone_size: NA; cdr3_aa: CASRSRTSDYNEQFF; cdr3_nt: TGTGCCAGCAGATCACGGACTAGCGACTACAATGAGCAGTTCTTC
v_call: TRBV15; d_call: TRBD1; j_call: TRBJ2-7; clone_size: NA; cdr3_aa: CATSRTGGSYEQYF; cdr3_nt: TGTGCCACCAGCAGGACAGGGGGGTCCTACGAGCAGTACTTC
v_call: TRBV7-2; d_call: TRBD1; j_call: TRBJ2-7; clone_size: NA; cdr3_aa: CASSFGGTGGGNSF; cdr3_nt: TGTGCCAGCAGCTTCGGAGGGACAGGGGGCGGTAATTCATTC
v_call: TRBV9; d_call: TRBD1; j_call: TRBJ1-4; clone_size: NA; cdr3_aa: CASSRDRRKQKLFF; cdr3_nt: TGTGCCAGCAGTCGGGACAGGAGAAAGCAAAAACTGTTTTTT
v_call: TRBV15; d_call: NA; j_call: TRBJ2-3; clone_size: NA; cdr3_aa: CATRRDRTDTQDF; cdr3_nt: TGTGCCACCAGAAGAGATCGGACGGACACGCAGGATTTT
v_call: TRBV11-2; d_call: NA; j_call: TRBJ1-5; clone_size: NA; cdr3_aa: CAMSPEDSSIYLCSVRDRVETQHF; cdr3_nt: NA
v_call: TRBV20-1; d_call: TRBD1; j_call: TRBJ1-1; clone_size: many; cdr3_aa: CSARSGQGTNTEAFF; cdr3_nt: TGCAGTGCTAGATCTGGACAGGGGACGAACACTGAAGCTTTCTTT
v_call: TRBV27; d_call: NA; j_call: TRBJ1-6; clone_size: many; cdr3_aa: CASSGRGKNSPLHF; cdr3_nt: TGTGCCAGCAGTGGAAGGGGGAAGAATTCACCCCTCCACTTT
v_call: TRBV7-4; d_call: TRBD2; j_call: TRBJ2-7; clone_size: NA; cdr3_aa: CASSLAGTSGGAGF; cdr3_nt: TGTGCCAGCAGCTTAGCGGGGACTAGCGGGGGGGCTGGCTTC
v_call: TRBV20-1; d_call: TRBD1; j_call: TRBJ2-5; clone_size: many; cdr3_aa: CSAAPSTGLLQETQYF; cdr3_nt: TGCAGTGCTGCTCCTTCGACAGGGTTACTCCAAGAGACCCAGTACTTC
v_call: TRBV12-3/TRBV12-4; d_call: NA; j_call: TRBJ2-3; clone_size: many; cdr3_aa: CASSLDSHTDTQYF; cdr3_nt: TGTGCCAGCAGTTTAGATTCGCACACAGATACGCAGTATTTT
v_call: TRBV9; d_call: TRBD1; j_call: TRBJ2-2; clone_size: NA; cdr3_aa: CASSIPGTGITGELFF; cdr3_nt: TGTGCCAGCAGCATCCCCGGGACAGGGATCACCGGGGAGCTGTTTTTT
v_call: TRBV9; d_call: NA; j_call: TRBJ2-2; clone_size: NA; cdr3_aa: CASSLTSFTGELFF; cdr3_nt: TGTGCCAGTAGCCTCACCTCGTTCACCGGGGAGCTGTTTTTT
v_call: TRBV20-1; d_call: TRBD2; j_call: TRBJ2-7; clone_size: NA; cdr3_aa: CSAWGGWGEQYF; cdr3_nt: TGCAGTGCTTGGGGGGGTTGGGGCGAGCAGTACTTC
v_call: TRBV7-9; d_call: TRBD1; j_call: TRBJ1-4; clone_size: NA; cdr3_aa: CASSVGTGERQAFF; cdr3_nt: TGTGCCAGCAGCGTAGGGACAGGGGAGAGACAAGCGTTCTTT
v_call: TRBV15; d_call: NA; j_call: TRBJ2-7; clone_size: many; cdr3_aa: CATSRGDSSTDEQYF; cdr3_nt: TGTGCCACCAGCAGGGGGGACTCGTCTACTGACGAGCAGTACTTC
v_call: TRBV7-9; d_call: NA; j_call: TRBJ2-1; clone_size: NA; cdr3_aa: CASSFRARSSTMSFF; cdr3_nt: TGTGCCAGCAGCTTCCGCGCTAGATCTTCCACAATGAGCTTCTTC
v_call: TRBV6-2/TRBV6-3; d_call: NA; j_call: TRBJ1-5; clone_size: NA; cdr3_aa: CASNNDRGHGLNSNQPQHF; cdr3_nt: TGTGCCAGCAATAACGATCGGGGACACGGACTAAATAGCAATCAGCCCCAGCATTTT
v_call: TRBV7-6; d_call: NA; j_call: TRBJ2-5; clone_size: many; cdr3_aa: CASSLRGRVETQYF; cdr3_nt: TGTGCCAGCAGCTTACGGGGTCGGGTGGAGACCCAGTACTTC
v_call: TRBV2; d_call: NA; j_call: TRBJ2-7; clone_size: NA; cdr3_aa: CASSREVEQYF; cdr3_nt: TGTGCTAGCAGTCGCGAGGTCGAGCAGTACTTC
v_call: TRBV19; d_call: TRBD1; j_call: TRBJ1-6; clone_size: once; cdr3_aa: CASSARTGDNSTRHF; cdr3_nt: TGTGCCAGTAGTGCGAGGACAGGGGATAATTCAACCCGCCACTTT
v_call: TRBV7-3; d_call: NA; j_call: TRBJ1-2; clone_size: NA; cdr3_aa: CASSPGTGDAYTF; cdr3_nt: TGTGCCAGCAGCCCGGGGACTGGGGATGCCTACACCTTC
v_call: TRBV6-2/TRBV6-3; d_call: NA; j_call: TRBJ1-1; clone_size: NA; cdr3_aa: CASHDPITEALF; cdr3_nt: TGTGCCAGTCATGACCCTATCACTGAAGCTCTCTTT
v_call: TRBV7-9; d_call: NA; j_call: TRBJ1-1; clone_size: once; cdr3_aa: CASSVRPPDTEAFF; cdr3_nt: TGTGCCAGCAGCGTCCGACCTCCGGACACTGAAGCTTTCTTT
v_call: TRBV7-3; d_call: TRBD2; j_call: TRBJ2-1; clone_size: many; cdr3_aa: CASSAAGVNNEQFF; cdr3_nt: TGTGCCAGCAGTGCGGCGGGAGTTAACAATGAGCAGTTCTTC
v_call: TRBV20-1; d_call: NA; j_call: TRBJ2-7; clone_size: NA; cdr3_aa: CSVDSGYEQYF; cdr3_nt: TGCAGCGTGGACAGCGGCTACGAGCAGTACTTC
v_call: TRBV9; d_call: NA; j_call: TRBJ2-7; clone_size: NA; cdr3_aa: CASSLRGMTTEEYF; cdr3_nt: TGTGCTAGCAGTTTAAGGGGCATGACCACCGAGGAGTACTTC
v_call: TRBV20-1; d_call: NA; j_call: TRBJ1-1; clone_size: NA; cdr3_aa: CSARATHTDTEAFF; cdr3_nt: TGCAGTGCTAGAGCTACCCACACAGATACTGAAGCTTTCTTT
v_call: TRBV20-1; d_call: TRBD1; j_call: TRBJ1-3; clone_size: NA; cdr3_aa: CSAGTAPGEAIYF; cdr3_nt: TGCAGTGCCGGGACAGCGCCGGGGGAGGCCATATATTTT
v_call: TRBV30; d_call: TRBD1; j_call: TRBJ1-5; clone_size: NA; cdr3_aa: CAWSVGGYQPQHF; cdr3_nt: TGTGCCTGGAGTGTAGGGGGCTATCAGCCCCAGCATTTT
v_call: TRBV9; d_call: NA; j_call: TRBJ2-2; clone_size: once; cdr3_aa: CASSEEIPLGNELF; cdr3_nt: TGTGCCAGCAGCGAAGAGATTCCCTTGGGCAATGAGCTTTTT
v_call: TRBV7-9; d_call: NA; j_call: TRBJ1-1; clone_size: NA; cdr3_aa: CASSLVTGPNTEAFF; cdr3_nt: TGTGCCAGCAGCTTAGTTACAGGGCCGAACACTGAAGCTTTCTTT
v_call: TRBV7-3; d_call: NA; j_call: TRBJ1-4; clone_size: NA; cdr3_aa: CASSLGTTNDTLFF; cdr3_nt: TGTGCCAGCAGCTTGGGGACTACAAATGATACGCTGTTTTTT
v_call: TRBV24-1; d_call: TRBD2; j_call: TRBJ2-2; clone_size: NA; cdr3_aa: CASRLPTTSGLSWLFF; cdr3_nt: TGTGCCAGCCGCCTCCCCACCACTAGCGGGCTGTCGTGGCTGTTTTTT
v_call: TRBV9; d_call: NA; j_call: TRBJ2-5; clone_size: NA; cdr3_aa: CASSSRTVQGTDYF; cdr3_nt: TGTGCCAGCAGCTCTCGGACAGTGCAAGGCACAGATTACTTC
v_call: TRBV7-3; d_call: NA; j_call: TRBJ1-6; clone_size: NA; cdr3_aa: CASSHSRDSPLHF; cdr3_nt: TGTGCCAGCAGCCACAGCAGGGATTCACCCCTCCACTTT
v_call: TRBV7-3; d_call: NA; j_call: TRBJ2-5; clone_size: NA; cdr3_aa: CASSLTGGGYQETQYF; cdr3_nt: TGTGCCAGCAGCTTAACTGGGGGGGGCTACCAAGAGACCCAGTACTTC
v_call: TRBV14; d_call: NA; j_call: TRBJ1-6; clone_size: NA; cdr3_aa: CASSHSNNSPLHF; cdr3_nt: TGTGCCAGCAGCCACTCTAACAATTCACCCCTCCACTTT
v_call: TRBV20-1; d_call: NA; j_call: TRBJ1-3; clone_size: few; cdr3_aa: CSARDGASGNTIYF; cdr3_nt: TGCAGTGCTAGAGATGGAGCTTCTGGAAACACCATATATTTT
v_call: TRBV6-1; d_call: NA; j_call: TRBJ1-2; clone_size: few; cdr3_aa: CASSQWDGPYINYGYTF; cdr3_nt: TGTGCCAGCAGCCAATGGGACGGACCGTACATTAACTATGGCTACACCTTC
v_call: TRBV19; d_call: NA; j_call: TRBJ1-4; clone_size: many; cdr3_aa: CASSMSMATAATNEKLFF; cdr3_nt: TGTGCCAGTAGTATGTCCATGGCTACAGCGGCAACTAATGAAAAACTGTTTTTT
v_call: TRBV29-1; d_call: NA; j_call: TRBJ1-1; clone_size: NA; cdr3_aa: CSAVRGYVYTEAFF; cdr3_nt: TGCAGCGCCGTTAGGGGGTATGTGTACACTGAAGCTTTCTTT
v_call: TRBV7-2; d_call: NA; j_call: TRBJ2-3; clone_size: NA; cdr3_aa: CASSQEVNTETFFQYF; cdr3_nt: TGTGCCAGCAGCCAAGAGGTGAACACTGAAACTTTCTTTCAGTATTTT
v_call: TRBV6-5; d_call: NA; j_call: TRBJ1-2; clone_size: NA; cdr3_aa: CASSYNRYGYTF; cdr3_nt: TGTGCCAGCAGTTACAACAGATATGGCTACACCTTC
v_call: TRBV18; d_call: NA; j_call: TRBJ1-5; clone_size: few; cdr3_aa: CASSPLGAANQPQHF; cdr3_nt: TGTGCCAGCTCACCACTGGGGGCGGCGAATCAGCCCCAGCATTTT
v_call: TRBV2; d_call: NA; j_call: TRBJ2-7; clone_size: NA; cdr3_aa: CASSFRERGYEQYF; cdr3_nt: TGTGCCAGCAGCTTCCGGGAACGGGGTTACGAGCAGTACTTC
v_call: TRBV7-2; d_call: TRBD1; j_call: TRBJ1-4; clone_size: many; cdr3_aa: CASSLQTGGKEKLFF; cdr3_nt: TGTGCCAGCAGCTTACAAACAGGGGGAAAGGAAAAACTGTTTTTT
v_call: TRBV20-1; d_call: NA; j_call: TRBJ2-3; clone_size: NA; cdr3_aa: CSARSSDTQYF; cdr3_nt: TGCAGTGCTCGGTCCTCAGATACGCAGTATTTT
v_call: TRBV12-5; d_call: TRBD1; j_call: TRBJ2-2; clone_size: NA; cdr3_aa: CASGTGTGATGELFF; cdr3_nt: TGTGCTAGTGGTACCGGGACAGGGGCCACCGGGGAGCTGTTTTTT
v_call: TRBV5-1; d_call: TRBD1; j_call: TRBJ2-7; clone_size: NA; cdr3_aa: CASSIDRAPNEQYF; cdr3_nt: TGCGCCAGCAGCATTGACAGGGCCCCTAACGAGCAGTACTTC
v_call: TRBV6-6; d_call: NA; j_call: TRBJ1-3; clone_size: NA; cdr3_aa: CASSDIGLSGNTIYF; cdr3_nt: TGTGCCAGCAGTGACATAGGCCTCTCTGGAAACACCATATATTTT
v_call: TRBV15; d_call: NA; j_call: TRBJ1-2; clone_size: NA; cdr3_aa: CATSRGPDGYTF; cdr3_nt: TGTGCCACCAGCAGAGGCCCCGATGGCTACACCTTC
v_call: TRBV9; d_call: NA; j_call: TRBJ2-7; clone_size: NA; cdr3_aa: CASSVATRAEGAQYF; cdr3_nt: TGTGCCAGCAGCGTAGCTACGAGAGCGGAGGGGGCGCAGTACTTC